The clone carrying this TCR beta chain was found many times. TCRdb analysed the 5' RACE reads with MiXCR anew, one entry per CDR3 protein. This sample has a few hundred thousand distinct CDR3 sequences; over 5% occur once, and the top ten carry approximately 16%. This entry is derived from a study of T cells after yellow fever vaccination. The TCR originated in a man aged 25-40 years who received the YFV17D yellow fever vaccine. The source material was PBMCs, sampled 5 days after the yellow fever booster vaccination.

The CDR3 DNA reads TGTGCCATCAGCCTAGAAGGCTACGAGCAGTACTTC. Residues: CAISLEGYEQYF. This rearrangement joins TRBV10-3 to TRBJ2-7; D unresolved. The CDR3 sequence is 12 residues long. The germline V and J ends were trimmed by 6 bases and 3 bases, with 9 bases remaining between them. CDR1 and CDR2 (germline): ENHRY, SYGVKD.